These T cell receptor beta chains were read from a single sample in a study of early T cells in non-severe SARS-CoV-2 infection. MiXCR, run by TCRdb on the 5' RACE reads, gives a single entry per CDR3 protein. The table has fewer than 120,000 distinct CDR3 sequences, around 13% seen once. Sequenced here: whole blood, sampled at baseline. These TCRs come from an adult who was a healthcare worker with PCR-confirmed SARS-CoV-2 infection or an uninfected control (not recorded which). Each CDR3 is given with its conserved first and last residue.

j_call: TRBJ2-5
cdr3_length: 16
v_call: TRBV9
cdr3_aa: CASSVLRDRGSETQYF

j_call: TRBJ1-5
cdr3_length: 15
v_call: TRBV28
cdr3_aa: CASSPTGLSNRPQHF

j_call: TRBJ2-7
cdr3_length: 14
v_call: TRBV30
cdr3_aa: CAWRKGTGFFGQYF

j_call: TRBJ2-1
cdr3_length: 14
v_call: TRBV7-2
cdr3_aa: CASSRNYSYNEQFF

j_call: TRBJ1-3
cdr3_length: 15
v_call: TRBV3-1
cdr3_aa: CASSQGSGAGNTIYF

j_call: TRBJ2-2
cdr3_length: 14
v_call: TRBV6-1
cdr3_aa: CASSVRGRTGELFF

j_call: TRBJ2-7
cdr3_length: 14
v_call: TRBV27
cdr3_aa: CASTSGADYYEQYF

j_call: TRBJ2-1
cdr3_length: 18
v_call: TRBV5-4
cdr3_aa: CASTLGGSGVFSYNEQFF

j_call: TRBJ2-3
cdr3_length: 16
v_call: TRBV20-1
cdr3_aa: CSAERGLAGDTDTQYF

j_call: TRBJ2-1
cdr3_length: 13
v_call: TRBV9
cdr3_aa: CASSPRDFGEQFF

j_call: TRBJ1-2
cdr3_length: 16
v_call: TRBV2
cdr3_aa: CASSTVGRGPNYGYTF

j_call: TRBJ2-7
cdr3_length: 15
v_call: TRBV20-1
cdr3_aa: CSARVGSGRTYEQYF

j_call: TRBJ1-1
cdr3_length: 12
v_call: TRBV29-1
cdr3_aa: CSGGQTGTEAFF

j_call: TRBJ2-7
cdr3_length: 15
v_call: TRBV19
cdr3_aa: CASSLVAGTPYEQYF

j_call: TRBJ2-7
cdr3_length: 14
v_call: TRBV5-1
cdr3_aa: CASRLTGSSYEQYF

j_call: TRBJ2-1
cdr3_length: 16
v_call: TRBV28
cdr3_aa: CASSPAGRSSYNEQFF

j_call: TRBJ2-3
cdr3_length: 15
v_call: TRBV7-3
cdr3_aa: CASSLAGRATDTQYF

j_call: TRBJ2-3
cdr3_length: 15
v_call: TRBV19
cdr3_aa: CASSIGGGSTDTQYF

j_call: TRBJ2-3
cdr3_length: 15
v_call: TRBV2
cdr3_aa: CASIRFAGGTDTQYF

j_call: TRBJ1-2
cdr3_length: 13
v_call: TRBV29-1
cdr3_aa: CSVSPTVNYGYTF

j_call: TRBJ1-1
cdr3_length: 15
v_call: TRBV6-5
cdr3_aa: CASSYRPRGHTEAFF

j_call: TRBJ2-2
cdr3_length: 16
v_call: TRBV2
cdr3_aa: CASSRQGTTNTGELFF

j_call: TRBJ2-3
cdr3_length: 14
v_call: TRBV30
cdr3_aa: CAWRTSGSTDTQYF

j_call: TRBJ1-6
cdr3_length: 16
v_call: TRBV7-2
cdr3_aa: CTSSLLAGPTNSPLHF

j_call: TRBJ1-1
cdr3_length: 13
v_call: TRBV12-3/TRBV12-4
cdr3_aa: CASTLRGGSEAFF

j_call: TRBJ2-5
cdr3_length: 17
v_call: TRBV11-2
cdr3_aa: CASSLDPRTGFQETQYF

j_call: TRBJ2-3
cdr3_length: 15
v_call: TRBV20-1
cdr3_aa: CSARDIAGSTDTQYF

j_call: TRBJ1-5
cdr3_length: 14
v_call: TRBV6-1
cdr3_aa: CASSLQYSNQPQHF

j_call: TRBJ1-1
cdr3_length: 12
v_call: TRBV2
cdr3_aa: CASSVGNTEAFF

j_call: TRBJ1-6
cdr3_length: 14
v_call: TRBV20-1
cdr3_aa: CSAQDRVYNSPLHF

j_call: TRBJ2-2
cdr3_length: 16
v_call: TRBV4-1
cdr3_aa: CASSQGRDWVTGELFF

j_call: TRBJ2-7
cdr3_length: 14
v_call: TRBV6-2/TRBV6-3
cdr3_aa: CASCLASGRYEQYF

j_call: TRBJ2-3
cdr3_length: 15
v_call: TRBV7-6
cdr3_aa: CASSPSGPPADTQYF

j_call: TRBJ2-7
cdr3_length: 14
v_call: TRBV28
cdr3_aa: CASRTTGTSYEQYF

j_call: TRBJ2-5
cdr3_length: 13
v_call: TRBV30
cdr3_aa: CAWGPNSYETQYF

j_call: TRBJ1-5
cdr3_length: 16
v_call: TRBV6-5
cdr3_aa: CASSATGRGANQPQHF

j_call: TRBJ2-5
cdr3_length: 13
v_call: TRBV12-3/TRBV12-4
cdr3_aa: CASRGGLAETQYF

j_call: TRBJ2-3
cdr3_length: 16
v_call: TRBV24-1
cdr3_aa: CATSDLGTGRTDTQYF

j_call: TRBJ1-6
cdr3_length: 14
v_call: TRBV27
cdr3_aa: CASSSRARNSPLHF

j_call: TRBJ2-2
cdr3_length: 15
v_call: TRBV12-3/TRBV12-4
cdr3_aa: CASSLRLRNTGELFF

j_call: TRBJ2-5
cdr3_length: 17
v_call: TRBV29-1
cdr3_aa: CSVNPGSGTKKQETQYF

j_call: TRBJ2-6
cdr3_length: 15
v_call: TRBV20-1
cdr3_aa: CSASGPSAGANVLTF

j_call: TRBJ2-7
cdr3_length: 15
v_call: TRBV28
cdr3_aa: CASSPRTPIYYEQYF

j_call: TRBJ2-5
cdr3_length: 12
v_call: TRBV20-1
cdr3_aa: CSATSGQETQYF

j_call: TRBJ2-7
cdr3_length: 10
v_call: TRBV30
cdr3_aa: CAWSRGKQYF

j_call: TRBJ2-3
cdr3_length: 16
v_call: TRBV6-5
cdr3_aa: CASSYSRQSLTDTQYF

j_call: TRBJ2-3
cdr3_length: 11
v_call: TRBV20-1
cdr3_aa: CSAGPTDTQYF

j_call: TRBJ1-1
cdr3_length: 13
v_call: TRBV29-1
cdr3_aa: CSTPGVENTEAFF

j_call: TRBJ2-1
cdr3_length: 15
v_call: TRBV20-1
cdr3_aa: CSARGLAGASNEQFF

j_call: TRBJ2-3
cdr3_length: 15
v_call: TRBV9
cdr3_aa: CASSVGAGGGDTQYF

j_call: TRBJ2-1
cdr3_length: 15
v_call: TRBV12-3/TRBV12-4
cdr3_aa: CASSPRGGLGNEQFF